This T cell receptor beta chain was sequenced during a study of shared clonotypes between healthy human individuals. Study-wide results and limits: Estimated richness values were generally larger in naive subsets than in memory subsets. Donor scarcity curtailed the genetic and exposure-history diversity represented herein.

As regards this clone: Antigen unknown.

Genomic DNA per cell subset filled all wells of several immunoSEQ plates. Generated by immunoSEQ multiplex PCR, the TCRdb table keeps only in-frame clones and is missing some. Among about 1 million clones listed, approximately 76% were seen once. The germline gives CDR1 MNHEY, CDR2 SVGAGI. The germline V and J ends were trimmed by 6 bases and 6 bases, with 12 bases remaining between them. CDR3 length: 12 amino acids. What was sequenced was memory CD4+ T cells sorted from blood. This sample's subset: CD45RA-negative fraction. The sequence derives from a young man in good health. The genes are TRBV6-5 and TRBJ2-7; D not resolved. CDR3: CASRKSLGEQYF. CDR3 DNA: TGTGCCAGCAGAAAGAGCCTTGGCGAGCAGTACTTC.